Each of the 23 T cell receptor beta chains below was sequenced from the same sample in a study of T cells in localized non-small cell lung cancer. Produced via immunoSEQ multiplex PCR; TCRdb's table is partial and in-frame only. The sample carries 59,000 or so clones, approximately 93% recorded once. The source material was peripheral blood, sampled before any cancer treatment. The receptors come from a man aged 35-75 years with stage I lung adenocarcinoma.

The V call is TRBV30, the J call TRBJ2-5; D is uncertain. This CDR3 comprises 12 residues. Germline V CDR1 and CDR2: GTSNPN, SVGIG (reference sequence). V lost 8 bases and J 0 bases, leaving 10 bases between the germline ends. The CDR3 coding sequence is TGTGCCACATCGACAAACCAAGAGACCCAGTACTTC. Translating it yields CATSTNQETQYF.

The chain employs TRBV7-9 and TRBJ1-1, with D tentatively TRBD1 (6 bases). Germline CDR1 and CDR2: SEHNR and FQNEAQ (reference sequence). This CDR3 has 16 amino acids. Trimming took 0 bases from V and 1 from J, leaving 12 bases between them. DNA for the CDR3: TGTGCCAGCAGCTTAGCCCCGGGACAACCGAACACTGAAGCTTTCTTT. It translates to CASSLAPGQPNTEAFF.

This chain uses TRBV29-1 with TRBJ1-1; TRBD1 is a possible D gene (5 bases). V lost 5 bases, J lost 4 bases, and 11 bases lay in between. Per the germline V gene, CDR1 is SQVTM and CDR2 is ANQGSEA. CDR3 length: 12 amino acids. The CDR3: CSVSGRGTEAFF. CDR3 sequence (DNA): TGCAGCGTTTCGGGGCGAGGCACTGAAGCTTTCTTT.

The rearrangement joins TRBV18 to TRBJ1-2; D not certain. Germline V lookup: CDR1 KGHSH, CDR2 LQKENI. V dropped 3 bases and J dropped 9 bases, with 11 bases sitting between them. The CDR3 length is 12 residues. CDR3 residues: CASSPWGGSYTF. CDR3 sequence (DNA): TGTGCCAGCTCACCTTGGGGAGGGAGCTACACCTTC.

This chain uses TRBV19 with TRBJ2-7; 8 nucleotides line up with TRBD2. The CDR3 sequence is 18 residues long. Trimming cost V 2 bases and J 0 bases; bases outside gene matches: 12. Per germline, CDR1 LNHDA and CDR2 SQIVND (reference sequence). CDR3 DNA sequence: TGTGCCAGTAGTATACCCTTCACTAGCGGTCGGAGCTCCTACGAGCAGTACTTC. Translated: CASSIPFTSGRSSYEQYF.

There are many counts of this clone. The gene calls are TRBV7-2 and TRBJ1-2; D is perhaps TRBD1 (6 bases). The CDR3 spans 13 residues. Trimming pared 3 bases from V and 6 bases from J, leaving 11 bases between. Germline values: CDR1 SGHTA, CDR2 FQGNSA. The CDR3 nucleotides read TGTGCCAGCAGCTTGTATCCAGGGGATGGCTACACCTTC. It specifies CASSLYPGDGYTF.

The chain carries TRBV4-2 and TRBJ2-3, with D possibly being TRBD2 (6 bases). The V gene lost 0 bases and the J gene lost 8 bases, with 12 bases spanning the gap. Germline loops: CDR1 LGHNA, CDR2 YNFKEQ. The CDR3 has 14 residues. The CDR3: CASSQEGTPTTQYF. Written as DNA, the CDR3 is TGTGCCAGCAGCCAAGAGGGGACTCCCACTACGCAGTATTTT.

This chain connects TRBV11-3 to TRBJ2-2, with TRBD1 matching over 7 bases. V shed 5 bases and J 0 bases; nucleotides not matched to a gene: 3. CDR1 and CDR2 from the germline V gene are SGHNT and YENEEA. This CDR3 contains 15 residues. The DNA for the CDR3 is TGTGCCAGCAGCCGACAGGGTTCGAACACCGGGGAGCTGTTTTTT. As protein: CASSRQGSNTGELFF.

The rearrangement joins TRBV29-1 to TRBJ2-1; 8 nucleotides agree with TRBD1. This CDR3 has 15 amino acids. In germline, CDR1 is SQVTM, CDR2 ANQGSEA. The V and J ends lost 4 bases and 2 bases, in that order; junction bases with no gene match: 7. The CDR3: CSVVGQGATYNEQFF. Written as DNA, the CDR3 is TGCAGCGTTGTGGGGCAGGGGGCGACCTACAATGAGCAGTTCTTC.

In DNA, the CDR3 is TGTGCCATCAGTGATCCGGGTGCCTACAATGAGCAGTTCTTC. Residues: CAISDPGAYNEQFF. The rearrangement uses TRBV10-3 and TRBJ2-1, with no clear D. The CDR3 is 14 amino acids. CDR1 and CDR2 from the germline V gene are ENHRY and SYGVKD. The V and J ends lost 3 bases and 2 bases respectively, with 8 bases between them.

The chain uses TRBV19 and TRBJ1-1; D remains unclear. Trimming took off 8 bases at V and 1 base at J, with 8 bases between the two ends. Looked up from germline, CDR1 is LNHDA and CDR2 is SQIVND (reference sequence). The CDR3 is made up of 12 amino acids. This chain's CDR3 is CASAKGNTEAFF. DNA of the CDR3: TGTGCCAGTGCTAAGGGGAACACTGAAGCTTTCTTT.

The rearrangement links TRBV6-1 to TRBJ1-2, with 11 bases that match TRBD1. Trimming cost V 8 bases and J 8 bases; bases outside gene matches: 10. Germline V gene sequence: CDR1 MNHNS, CDR2 SASEGT. The CDR3 length is 14 residues. CDR3 sequence reads: CASRGTGGSRGYTF. The CDR3 coding sequence is TGTGCCAGCCGCGGGACAGGGGGGTCTCGGGGCTACACCTTC.

The chain employs TRBV29-1 and TRBJ2-7; TRBD1 agrees at 9 bases. CDR1 SQVTM and CDR2 ANQGSEA come from the germline V gene. Trimming cost V 6 bases and J 5 bases; bases outside gene matches: 14. This CDR3 has 15 residues. The CDR3: CSVLSPGQGGDEQYF. In nucleotides, the CDR3 is TGCAGCGTCCTCTCTCCGGGACAGGGTGGGGACGAGCAGTACTTC.

In this sample, this clone turned up once. V is TRBV5-6 and J is TRBJ2-7, with 8 bases identical to TRBD2. Unmatched junction bases numbered 6, after V lost 4 bases and J lost 3 bases. Germline loops: CDR1 SGHDT, CDR2 YYEEEE. CDR3 length: 14 residues. CDR3 region: CASSPGLGGYEQYF. CDR3 nucleotides: TGTGCCAGCAGCCCGGGACTAGGGGGCTACGAGCAGTACTTC.

The chain links TRBV15 to TRBJ2-2; D remains ambiguous. The ends were cut back, 0 bases at V and 6 bases at J, with 8 bases in the middle. Germline V CDR1 and CDR2: LNHNV, YYDKDF (reference sequence). CDR3 length: 14 residues. CDR3 amino acids: CATSRDGSSGELFF. The CDR3 DNA follows: TGTGCCACCAGCAGAGATGGGTCATCCGGGGAGCTGTTTTTT.

The V and J genes are TRBV6-5 and TRBJ1-3; TRBD1 matches 10 bases. Unmatched junction bases numbered 1, after V lost 2 bases and J lost 0 bases. The germline V gene has CDR1 MNHEY and CDR2 SVGAGI. This CDR3 is built from 16 residues. The CDR3: CASSYGTGDSGNTIYF. The CDR3 bases are TGTGCCAGCAGTTACGGGACAGGGGACTCTGGAAACACCATATATTTT.

V usage is TRBV15 and J usage is TRBJ1-4, with a weak D call TRBD1 (6 bases). The CDR3 has 13 residues. The V gene lost 4 bases and the J gene lost 8 bases, with 11 bases spanning the gap. Germline V gives CDR1 LNHNV, CDR2 YYDKDF (reference sequence). The CDR3 reads CATSTRGREKLFF. The CDR3 DNA sequence: TGTGCCACCAGCACCAGGGGAAGGGAAAAACTGTTTTTT.

The V call is TRBV2, the J call TRBJ1-2, with D possibly matching TRBD1 (5 bases). The CDR3 covers 13 residues. CDR1 is SNHLY and CDR2 is FYNNEI in the germline V gene. V was clipped by 8 bases and J by 2 bases, with 12 bases between them. Here the CDR3 DNA reads TGTGCCAGCTGGGAGCGGGGGAACTATGGCTACACCTTC. The encoded protein is CASWERGNYGYTF.

This clone was recorded only once. The CDR3 DNA reads as TGTGCCAGCAGTAACACAGGTGTAGCGCTATGGGCCCAGTACTTC. This codes for CASSNTGVALWAQYF. The chain combines TRBV28 with TRBJ2-5; D is tentatively TRBD1 or TRBD2 (5 bases each). The CDR3 is 15 residues long. Trimming stripped 5 bases from V and 9 bases from J, with 22 bases between. Germline CDR1 is MDHEN and CDR2 is SYDVKM.

The chain is built from TRBV20-1 and TRBJ2-5, with unresolved D. Germline V gene data show CDR1 as DFQATT and CDR2 as SNEGSKA (reference sequence). The CDR3 extends over 11 amino acids. V dropped 0 bases and J dropped 6 bases, with 5 bases sitting between them. The CDR3: CSAREVQTQYF. Here the CDR3 DNA reads TGCAGTGCTAGAGAGGTACAGACCCAGTACTTC.

The rearrangement uses TRBV9 and TRBJ2-2; D is uncertain. The germline gives CDR1 SGDLS, CDR2 YYNGEE. V was clipped by 0 bases and J by 1 base, with 7 bases between them. The CDR3 is 15 residues long. CDR3 DNA: TGTGCCAGCAGCGTAGGATCGCTGAACACCGGGGAGCTGTTTTTT. Translation: CASSVGSLNTGELFF.

The rearrangement joins TRBV6-1 to TRBJ1-5, with D possibly being TRBD1 (5 bases). Germline lookup yields CDR1 MNHNS and CDR2 SASEGT. The CDR3 has 15 amino acids. With 2 bases removed from V and 6 bases from J, the gap between germline ends came to 14 bases. DNA for the CDR3: TGTGCCAGCAGTGAATGGGGGGGTAGGGGTCAGCCCCAGCATTTT. Protein product: CASSEWGGRGQPQHF.

The chain recombines TRBV7-6 with TRBJ2-3; D might be TRBD1 (5 bases). Germline lookup yields CDR1 SGHVS and CDR2 FNYEAQ. The CDR3 length is 16 residues. V dropped 1 base and J dropped 0 bases, with 11 bases sitting between them. This CDR3 is CASSLGPGASTDTQYF. In DNA, the CDR3 is TGTGCCAGCAGCTTAGGACCTGGGGCTAGCACAGATACGCAGTATTTT.